The clone carrying this TCR beta chain occurred many times. Its antigen is unknown. The record originates from a study of metastatic and nonmetastatic thyroid tumors. About the study: Peripheral blood and tumor or nodule samples from malignant and benign thyroid patients were compared.

Authors' methods: What underpinned the distant-metastasis classifier for papillary thyroid cancer was the set of CDR3 differences across clinicopathological groups. From the PCR reads, TCRdb re-called clones with MiXCR. These V and J calls derive from TCRdb rather than the authors' analysis. This table has 50,000 or so clones, roughly a fifth appearing once. No patient had received any treatment before thyroid surgery. The CDR3 totals 17 residues. The junction had 13 bases not matched to a gene; V was cut back by 0 bases and J by 4 bases. Germline CDR1 DFQATT, CDR2 SNEGSKA (reference sequence). Findings and limits, study-wide: A significant increase in TCR beta diversity was reportedly seen in malignant thyroid tumors relative to benign nodules, in blood and tumor.

The source material was blood. The source is a male donor with papillary thyroid cancer or a benign thyroid nodule (not recorded which). Some clones in this sample may be carry-over from other donors' samples. V gene TRBV20-1 combines with J gene TRBJ1-2; 8 bases are a match to TRBD1. The CDR3: CSAREGTGGIDFYGYTF. DNA of the CDR3: TGCAGTGCTAGAGAAGGAACAGGGGGGATTGACTTCTATGGCTACACCTTC.